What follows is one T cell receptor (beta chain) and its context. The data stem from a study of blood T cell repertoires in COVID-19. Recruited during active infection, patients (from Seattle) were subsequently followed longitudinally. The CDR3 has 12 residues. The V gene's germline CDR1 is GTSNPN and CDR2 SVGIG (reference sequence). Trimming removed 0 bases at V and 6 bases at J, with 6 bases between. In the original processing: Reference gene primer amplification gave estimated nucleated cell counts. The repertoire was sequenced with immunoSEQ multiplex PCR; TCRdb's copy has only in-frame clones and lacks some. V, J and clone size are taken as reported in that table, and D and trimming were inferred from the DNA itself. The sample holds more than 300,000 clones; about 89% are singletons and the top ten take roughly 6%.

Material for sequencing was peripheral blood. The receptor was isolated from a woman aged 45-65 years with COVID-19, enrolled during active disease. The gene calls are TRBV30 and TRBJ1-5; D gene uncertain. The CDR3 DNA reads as TGTGCCTGGAGTGTACTTGGTCAGCCCCAGCATTTT. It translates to CAWSVLGQPQHF.